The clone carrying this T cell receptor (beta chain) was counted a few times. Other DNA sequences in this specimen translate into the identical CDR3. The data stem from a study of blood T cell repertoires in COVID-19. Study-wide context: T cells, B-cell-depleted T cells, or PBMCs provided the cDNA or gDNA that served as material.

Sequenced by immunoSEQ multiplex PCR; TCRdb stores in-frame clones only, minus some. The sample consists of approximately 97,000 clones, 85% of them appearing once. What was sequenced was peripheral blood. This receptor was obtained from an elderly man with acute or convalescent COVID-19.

The CDR3 loop reads CASSHRGTLYEQYF. The CDR3 coding sequence is TGTGCCAGCAGCCACAGGGGGACGCTTTACGAGCAGTACTTC. The V and J genes are TRBV6-5 and TRBJ2-7; TRBD1 aligns across 8 bases. This CDR3 comprises 14 residues. CDR1 and CDR2 from the germline V gene are MNHEY and SVGAGI. The ends lost 6 bases at V and 4 bases at J; junction bases unmatched: 8.